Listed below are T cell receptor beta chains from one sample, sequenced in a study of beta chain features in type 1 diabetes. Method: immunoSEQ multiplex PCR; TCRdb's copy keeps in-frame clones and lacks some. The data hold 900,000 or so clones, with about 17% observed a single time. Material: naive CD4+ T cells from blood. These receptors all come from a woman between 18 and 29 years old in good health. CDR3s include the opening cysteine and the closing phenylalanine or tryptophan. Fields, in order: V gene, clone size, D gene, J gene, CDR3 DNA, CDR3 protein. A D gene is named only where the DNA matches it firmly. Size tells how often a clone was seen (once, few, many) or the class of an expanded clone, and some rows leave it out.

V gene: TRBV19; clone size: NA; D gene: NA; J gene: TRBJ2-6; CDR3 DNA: TGTGCCAGTAGTCGAGTCATTGGGGCCAACGTCCTGACTTTC; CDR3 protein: CASSRVIGANVLTF
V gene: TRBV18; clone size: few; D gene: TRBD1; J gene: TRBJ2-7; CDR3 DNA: TGTGCCAGCTCACCCCGAGACAGGGTCTACGAGCAGTACTTC; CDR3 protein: CASSPRDRVYEQYF
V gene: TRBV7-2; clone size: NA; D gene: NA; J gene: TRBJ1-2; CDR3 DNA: TGTGCCAGCAGCTTTCCCCTCCGCGGGCATGGCTACACCTTC; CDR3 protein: CASSFPLRGHGYTF
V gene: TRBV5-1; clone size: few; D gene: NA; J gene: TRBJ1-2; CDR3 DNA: TGCGCCAGCAGCTTGGTAGGGGTAAATGGCTACACCTTC; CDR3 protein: CASSLVGVNGYTF
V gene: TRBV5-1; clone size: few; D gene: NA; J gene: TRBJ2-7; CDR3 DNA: TGCGCCAGCAGCTTGGAGACAGTTCGCTACGAGCAGTACTTC; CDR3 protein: CASSLETVRYEQYF
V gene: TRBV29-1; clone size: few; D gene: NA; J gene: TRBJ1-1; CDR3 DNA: TGCAGCGGGCACGGGGGGATGGACACTGAAGCTTTCTTT; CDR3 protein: CSGHGGMDTEAFF
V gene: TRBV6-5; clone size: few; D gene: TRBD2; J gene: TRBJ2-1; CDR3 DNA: TGTGCCAGCAGTTACTCGTCGAGCGGGAGGCCCAATGAGCAGTTCTTC; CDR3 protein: CASSYSSSGRPNEQFF
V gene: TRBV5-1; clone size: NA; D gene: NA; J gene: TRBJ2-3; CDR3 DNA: TGCGCCAGCAGCTTGTACACAGATACGCAGTATTTT; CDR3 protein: CASSLYTDTQYF
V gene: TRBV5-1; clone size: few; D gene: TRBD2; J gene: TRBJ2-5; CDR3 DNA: TGCGCCAGCAGCACGGGACTAGCGGGAGTACAAGAGACCCAGTACTTC; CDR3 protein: CASSTGLAGVQETQYF
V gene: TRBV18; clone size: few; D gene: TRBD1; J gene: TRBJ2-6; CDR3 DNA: TGTGCCAGCTCACCACTGGGACAGGGACCCCCTGGGGCCAACGTCCTGACTTTC; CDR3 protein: CASSPLGQGPPGANVLTF
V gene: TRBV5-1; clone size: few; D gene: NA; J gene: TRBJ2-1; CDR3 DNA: TGCGCCAGCAGCTTGGCTCTGGTATCCTACAATGAGCAGTTCTTC; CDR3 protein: CASSLALVSYNEQFF
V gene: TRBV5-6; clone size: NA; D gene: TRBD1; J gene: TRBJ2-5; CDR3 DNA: TGTGCCAGCACCAGTATTATACCCCACAGGGGGTATCAAGAGACCCAGTACTTC; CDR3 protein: CASTSIIPHRGYQETQYF
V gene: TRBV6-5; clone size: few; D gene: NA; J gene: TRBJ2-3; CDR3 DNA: TGTGCCAGCAGTTACTCGGTTCCGGGGCACACAGATACGCAGTATTTT; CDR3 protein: CASSYSVPGHTDTQYF
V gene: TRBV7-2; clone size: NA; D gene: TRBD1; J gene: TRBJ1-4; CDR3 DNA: TGTGCCAGCAGCTCCGGGACAGGTTCAGGAGAAAAACTGTTTTTT; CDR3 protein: CASSSGTGSGEKLFF
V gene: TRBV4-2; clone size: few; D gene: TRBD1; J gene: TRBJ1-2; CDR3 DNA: TGTGCCAGCAGCATCCGGACAGGAGGCGCGGGCTACACCTTC; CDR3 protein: CASSIRTGGAGYTF
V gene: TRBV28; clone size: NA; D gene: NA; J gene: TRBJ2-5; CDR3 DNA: TGTGCCAGCAGCCGCCCCCAAGGAGCCAGACAAGAGACCCAGTACTTC; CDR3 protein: CASSRPQGARQETQYF
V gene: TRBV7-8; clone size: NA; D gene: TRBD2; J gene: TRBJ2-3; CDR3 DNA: TGTGCCAGCAGCTTAACGGCGGGAGGCACAGATACGCAGTATTTT; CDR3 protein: CASSLTAGGTDTQYF
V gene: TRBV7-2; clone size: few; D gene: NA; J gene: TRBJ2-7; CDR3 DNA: TGTGCCAGCAGCTTAGTGGCGGGTCCTTACGAGCAGTACTTC; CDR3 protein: CASSLVAGPYEQYF
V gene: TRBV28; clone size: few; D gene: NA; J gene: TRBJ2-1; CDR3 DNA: TGTGCCAGCAGTTTACCGAGCTCGGCCTACAATGAGCAGTTCTTC; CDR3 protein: CASSLPSSAYNEQFF
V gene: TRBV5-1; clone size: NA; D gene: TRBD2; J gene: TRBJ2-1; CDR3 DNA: TGCGCCAGCAGCTTAAGGGACTATCGCATCGATGAGCAGTTCTTC; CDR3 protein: CASSLRDYRIDEQFF
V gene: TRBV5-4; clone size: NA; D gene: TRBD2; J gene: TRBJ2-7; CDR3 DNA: TGTGCCAGCAGCTTGGGAGCAGCGGGAGACTCCTACGAGCAGTACTTC; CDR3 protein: CASSLGAAGDSYEQYF
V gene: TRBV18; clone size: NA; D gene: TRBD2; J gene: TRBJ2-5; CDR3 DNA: TGTGCCAGCTCACCTCGGACTAGTCGGGAGACCCAGTACTTC; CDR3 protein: CASSPRTSRETQYF
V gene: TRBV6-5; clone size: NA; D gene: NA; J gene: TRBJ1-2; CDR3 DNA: TGTGCCAGCAGTATTGGGACGGACTATGGCTACACCTTC; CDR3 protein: CASSIGTDYGYTF
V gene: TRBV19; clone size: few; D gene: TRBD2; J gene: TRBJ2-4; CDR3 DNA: TGTGCCAGTAGCGGACTAGATAACATTCAGTACTTC; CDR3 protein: CASSGLDNIQYF
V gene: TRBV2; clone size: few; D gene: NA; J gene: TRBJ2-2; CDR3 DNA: TGTGCCAGCAGCCGACTAGTTGCCGGGGAGCTGTTTTTT; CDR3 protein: CASSRLVAGELFF
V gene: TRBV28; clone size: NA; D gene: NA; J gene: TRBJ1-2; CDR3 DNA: TGTGCCAGCAGTGTCAACTATGGCTACACCTTC; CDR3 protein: CASSVNYGYTF
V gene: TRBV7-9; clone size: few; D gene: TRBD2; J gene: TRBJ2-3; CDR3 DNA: TGTGCCAGCTCCGGGACTAGCGGGAGGGCCTGGACAGATACGCAGTATTTT; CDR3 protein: CASSGTSGRAWTDTQYF
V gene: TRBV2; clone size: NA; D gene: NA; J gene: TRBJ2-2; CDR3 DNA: TGTGCCAGCAGTGATTCAGGCACCGGGGAGCTGTTTTTT; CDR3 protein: CASSDSGTGELFF
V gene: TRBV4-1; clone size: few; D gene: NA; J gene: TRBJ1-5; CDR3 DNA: TGCGCCAGCGGGACGGGGGGGCAAAATCAGCCCCAGCATTTT; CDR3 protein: CASGTGGQNQPQHF
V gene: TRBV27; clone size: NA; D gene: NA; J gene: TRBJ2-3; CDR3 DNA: TGTGCCAGCAGTTCATCCGGGCCCCGCACAGATACGCAGTATTTT; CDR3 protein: CASSSSGPRTDTQYF
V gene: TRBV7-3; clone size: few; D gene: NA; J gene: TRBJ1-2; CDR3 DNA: TGTGCCAGCAGCCTAGGAGGGGGACTGGACTATGGCTACACCTTC; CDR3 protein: CASSLGGGLDYGYTF
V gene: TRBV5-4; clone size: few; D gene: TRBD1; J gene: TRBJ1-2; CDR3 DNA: TGTGCCAGCAGCCCAACGGTAGGACAGGGCGGCTATGGCTACACCTTC; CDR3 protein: CASSPTVGQGGYGYTF
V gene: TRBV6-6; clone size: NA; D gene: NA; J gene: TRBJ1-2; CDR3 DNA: TGTGCCAGCAGTCACCAGGGCGGATATGGCTACACCTTC; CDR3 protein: CASSHQGGYGYTF
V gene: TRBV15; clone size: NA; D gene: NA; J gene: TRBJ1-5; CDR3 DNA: TGTGCCACCAGCAGAGATCTACAGGGCAATCAGCCCCAGCATTTT; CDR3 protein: CATSRDLQGNQPQHF
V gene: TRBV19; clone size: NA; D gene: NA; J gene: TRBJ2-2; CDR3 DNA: TGTGCCAGTAGTATTCTCGAACTATCCGGGGAGCTGTTTTTT; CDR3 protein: CASSILELSGELFF
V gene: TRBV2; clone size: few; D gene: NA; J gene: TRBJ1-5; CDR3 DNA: TGTGCCAGCAGTGGTTCGGTTGATCAGCCCCAGCATTTT; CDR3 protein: CASSGSVDQPQHF
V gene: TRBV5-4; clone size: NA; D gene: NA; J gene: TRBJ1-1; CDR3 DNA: TGTGCCAGCAGCGGGAGAAGGGGTGGGACTGAAGCTTTCTTT; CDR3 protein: CASSGRRGGTEAFF
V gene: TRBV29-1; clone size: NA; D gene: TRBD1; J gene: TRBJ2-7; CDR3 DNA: TGCAGCGTTGGGGCAGGGGGTACAGGGCAGTACTTC; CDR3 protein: CSVGAGGTGQYF
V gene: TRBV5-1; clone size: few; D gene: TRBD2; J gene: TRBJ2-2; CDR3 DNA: TGCGCCAGCAGCCCGCTAGCGGGGAGCACCGGGGAGCTGTTTTTT; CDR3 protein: CASSPLAGSTGELFF
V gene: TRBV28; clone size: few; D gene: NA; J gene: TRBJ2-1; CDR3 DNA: TGTGCCAGCAGATCATCCGGTGCGGGGTTTAATGAGCAGTTCTTC; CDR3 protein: CASRSSGAGFNEQFF
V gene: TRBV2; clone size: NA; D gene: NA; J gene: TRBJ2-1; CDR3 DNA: TGTGCCAGCAGTGAGATTTTTAGTGAGCAGTTCTTC; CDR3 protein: CASSEIFSEQFF
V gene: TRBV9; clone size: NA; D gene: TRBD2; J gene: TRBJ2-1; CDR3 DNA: TGTGCCAGCAGCGTGAGCGGGAGACTAGACAATGAGCAGTTCTTC; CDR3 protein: CASSVSGRLDNEQFF
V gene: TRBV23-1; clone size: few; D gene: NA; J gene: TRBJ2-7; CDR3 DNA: TGCGCCAGCAGCCGGGGACCTTACCTCGTACCCGAGCAGTACTTC; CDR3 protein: CASSRGPYLVPEQYF
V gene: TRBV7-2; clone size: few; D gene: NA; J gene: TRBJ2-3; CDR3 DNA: TGTGCCAGCAGCACAACCGGGAACTCAGATACGCAGTATTTT; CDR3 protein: CASSTTGNSDTQYF
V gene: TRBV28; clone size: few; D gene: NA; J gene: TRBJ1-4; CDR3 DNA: TGTGCCAGCAGTCCATCCCAGGGCGATAATGAAAAACTGTTTTTT; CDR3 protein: CASSPSQGDNEKLFF
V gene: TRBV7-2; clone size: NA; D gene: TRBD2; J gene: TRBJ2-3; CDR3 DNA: TGTGCCAGCAGCTTGACTAGCGGGCATACGCAGTATTTT; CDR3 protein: CASSLTSGHTQYF
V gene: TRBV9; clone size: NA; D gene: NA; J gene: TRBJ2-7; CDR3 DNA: TGTGCCAGCAGCGAGGGAGGCTACGAGCAGTACTTC; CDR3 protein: CASSEGGYEQYF
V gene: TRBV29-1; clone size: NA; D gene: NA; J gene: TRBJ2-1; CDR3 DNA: TGCAGCGTTGGGACCTCCAGCACCTACAATGAGCAGTTCTTC; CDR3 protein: CSVGTSSTYNEQFF